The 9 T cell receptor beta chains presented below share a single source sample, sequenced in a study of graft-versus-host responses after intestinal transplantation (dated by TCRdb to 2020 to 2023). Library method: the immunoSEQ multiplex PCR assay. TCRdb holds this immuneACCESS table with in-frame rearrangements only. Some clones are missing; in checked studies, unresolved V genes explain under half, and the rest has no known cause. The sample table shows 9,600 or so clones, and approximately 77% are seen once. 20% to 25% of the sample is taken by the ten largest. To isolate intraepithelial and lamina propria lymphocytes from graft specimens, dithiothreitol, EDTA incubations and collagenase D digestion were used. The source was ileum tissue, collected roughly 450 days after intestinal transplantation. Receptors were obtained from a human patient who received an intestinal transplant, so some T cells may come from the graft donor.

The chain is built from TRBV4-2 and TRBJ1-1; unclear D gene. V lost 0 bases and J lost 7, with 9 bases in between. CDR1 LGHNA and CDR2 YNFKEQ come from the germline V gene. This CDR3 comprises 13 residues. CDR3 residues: CASSQDMSGEAFF. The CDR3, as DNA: TGTGCCAGCAGCCAAGATATGAGTGGTGAAGCTTTCTTT.

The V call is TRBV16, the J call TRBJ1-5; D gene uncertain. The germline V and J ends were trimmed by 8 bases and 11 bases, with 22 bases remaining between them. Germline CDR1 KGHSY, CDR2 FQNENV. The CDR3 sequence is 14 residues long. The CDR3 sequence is CASCDWRVFGAQHF. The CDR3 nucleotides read TGTGCCAGCTGCGATTGGCGGGTATTTGGAGCCCAGCATTTT.

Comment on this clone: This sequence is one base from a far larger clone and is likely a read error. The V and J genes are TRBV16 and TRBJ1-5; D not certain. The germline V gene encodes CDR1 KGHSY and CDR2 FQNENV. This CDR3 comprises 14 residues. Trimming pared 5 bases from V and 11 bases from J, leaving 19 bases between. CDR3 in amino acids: CASSDWRVFGAQHF. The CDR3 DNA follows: TGTGCCAGCAGCGATTGGCGGGTATTTGGAGCCCAGCATTTT. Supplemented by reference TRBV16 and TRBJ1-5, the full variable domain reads GEEVAQTPKHLVRGEGQKAKLYCAPIKGHSYVFWYQQVLKNEFKFLISFQNENVFDETGMPKERFSAKCLPNSPCSLEIQATKLEDSAVYFCASSDWRVFGAQHFGDGTRLSIL.

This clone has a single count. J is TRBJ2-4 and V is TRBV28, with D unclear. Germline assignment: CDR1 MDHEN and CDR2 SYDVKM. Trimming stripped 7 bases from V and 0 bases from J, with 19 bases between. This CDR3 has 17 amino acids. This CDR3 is CASTDATGGIAKNIQYF. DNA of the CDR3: TGTGCCAGCACCGACGCCACGGGTGGTATAGCCAAAAACATTCAGTACTTC.

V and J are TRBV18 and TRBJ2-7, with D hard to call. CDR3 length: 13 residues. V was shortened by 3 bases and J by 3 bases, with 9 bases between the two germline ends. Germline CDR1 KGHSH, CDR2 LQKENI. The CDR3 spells CASSPNAGYEQYF. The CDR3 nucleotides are TGTGCCAGCTCACCTAATGCAGGCTACGAGCAGTACTTC.

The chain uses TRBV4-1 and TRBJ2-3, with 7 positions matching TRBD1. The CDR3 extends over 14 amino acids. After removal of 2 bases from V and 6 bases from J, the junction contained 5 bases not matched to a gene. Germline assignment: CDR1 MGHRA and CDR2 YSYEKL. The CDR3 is CASSQPEGADTQYF. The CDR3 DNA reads TGCGCCAGCAGCCAACCTGAGGGGGCTGATACGCAGTATTTT.

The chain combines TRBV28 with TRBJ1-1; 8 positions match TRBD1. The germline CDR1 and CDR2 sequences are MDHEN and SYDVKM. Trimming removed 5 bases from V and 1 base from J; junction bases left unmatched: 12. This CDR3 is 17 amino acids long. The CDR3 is CASSPYRGLIPNTEAFF. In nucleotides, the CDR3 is TGTGCCAGCAGTCCCTACAGGGGGTTAATTCCGAACACTGAAGCTTTCTTT.

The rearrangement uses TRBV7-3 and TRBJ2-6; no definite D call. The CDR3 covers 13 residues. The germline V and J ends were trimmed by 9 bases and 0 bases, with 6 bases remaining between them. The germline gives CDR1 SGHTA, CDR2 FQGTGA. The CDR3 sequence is CASQSSGANVLTF. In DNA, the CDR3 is TGTGCCAGTCAAAGCTCTGGGGCCAACGTCCTGACTTTC. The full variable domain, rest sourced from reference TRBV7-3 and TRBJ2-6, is GAGVSQTPSNKVTEKGKYVELRCDPISGHTALYWYRQSLGQGPEFLIYFQGTGAADDSGLPNDRFFAVRPEGSVSTLKIQRTERGDSAVYLCASQSSGANVLTFGAGSRLTVL.

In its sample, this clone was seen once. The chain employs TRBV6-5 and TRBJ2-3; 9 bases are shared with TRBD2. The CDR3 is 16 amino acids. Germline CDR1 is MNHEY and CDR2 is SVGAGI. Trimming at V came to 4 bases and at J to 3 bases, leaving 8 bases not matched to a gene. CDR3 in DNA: TGTGCCAGCAGTTTTTGGCGAACTAGCGGGACAGATACGCAGTATTTT. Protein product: CASSFWRTSGTDTQYF.